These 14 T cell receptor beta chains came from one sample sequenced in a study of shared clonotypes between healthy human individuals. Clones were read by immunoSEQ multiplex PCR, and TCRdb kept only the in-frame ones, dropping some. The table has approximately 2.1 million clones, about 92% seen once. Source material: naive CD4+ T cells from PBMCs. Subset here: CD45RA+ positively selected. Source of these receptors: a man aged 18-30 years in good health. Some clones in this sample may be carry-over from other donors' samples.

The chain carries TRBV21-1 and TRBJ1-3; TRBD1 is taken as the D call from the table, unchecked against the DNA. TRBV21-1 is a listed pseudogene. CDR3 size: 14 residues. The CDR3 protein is CASSKARVGNTIYF. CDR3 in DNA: TGTGCCAGCAGCAAAGCCAGGGTCGGAAACACCATATATTTT.

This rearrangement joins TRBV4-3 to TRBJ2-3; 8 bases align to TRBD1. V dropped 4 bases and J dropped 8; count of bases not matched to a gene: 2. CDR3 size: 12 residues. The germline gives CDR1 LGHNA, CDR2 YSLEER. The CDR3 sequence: CASSPGGTTQYF. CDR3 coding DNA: TGCGCCAGCAGCCCAGGGGGCACTACGCAGTATTTT.

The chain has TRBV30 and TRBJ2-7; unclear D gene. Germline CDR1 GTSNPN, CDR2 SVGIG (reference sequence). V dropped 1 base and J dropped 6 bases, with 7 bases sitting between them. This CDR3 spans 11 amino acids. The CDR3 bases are TGTGCCTGGAGTGAATTCTGCGAGCAGTACTTC. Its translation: CAWSEFCEQYF.

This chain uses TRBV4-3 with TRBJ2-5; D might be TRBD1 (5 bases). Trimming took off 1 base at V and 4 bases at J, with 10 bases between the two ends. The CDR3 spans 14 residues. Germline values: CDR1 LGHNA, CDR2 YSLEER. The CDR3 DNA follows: TGCGCCAGCAGCCAAGGTGTAAGGGGAGAGACCCAGTACTTC. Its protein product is CASSQGVRGETQYF.

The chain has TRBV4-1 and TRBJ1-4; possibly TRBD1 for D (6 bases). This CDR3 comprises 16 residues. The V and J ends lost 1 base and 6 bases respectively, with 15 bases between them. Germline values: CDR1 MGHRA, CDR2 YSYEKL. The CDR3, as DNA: TGCGCCAGCAGCCAAGGGGGAGGGGGAGGGGATGAAAAACTGTTTTTT. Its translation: CASSQGGGGGDEKLFF.

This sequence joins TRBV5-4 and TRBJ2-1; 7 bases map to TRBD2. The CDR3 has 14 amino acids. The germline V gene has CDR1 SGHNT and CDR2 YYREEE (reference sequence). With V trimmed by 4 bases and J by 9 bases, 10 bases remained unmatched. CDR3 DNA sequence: TGTGCCAGCAGCAAGAGACTAGCTTCTTTTGAGCAGTTCTTC. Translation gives CASSKRLASFEQFF.

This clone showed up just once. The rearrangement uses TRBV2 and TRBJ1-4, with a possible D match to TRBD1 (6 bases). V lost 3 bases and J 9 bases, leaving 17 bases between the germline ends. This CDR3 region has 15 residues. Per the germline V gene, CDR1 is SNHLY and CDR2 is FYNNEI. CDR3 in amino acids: CASSDWGALGQKLFF. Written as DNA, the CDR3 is TGTGCCAGCAGTGACTGGGGGGCCCTAGGGCAAAAACTGTTTTTT. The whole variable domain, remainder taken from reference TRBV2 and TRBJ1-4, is EPEVTQTPSHQVTQMGQEVILRCVPISNHLYFYWYRQILGQKVEFLVSFYNNEISEKSEIFDDQFSVERPDGSNFTLKIRSTKLEDSAMYFCASSDWGALGQKLFFGSGTQLSVL.

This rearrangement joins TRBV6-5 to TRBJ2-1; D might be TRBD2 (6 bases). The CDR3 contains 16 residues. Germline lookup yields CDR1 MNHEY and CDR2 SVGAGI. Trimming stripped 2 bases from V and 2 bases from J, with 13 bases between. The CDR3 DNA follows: TGTGCCAGCAGTTACCTCCGGGGGACGACCTACAATGAGCAGTTCTTC. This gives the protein CASSYLRGTTYNEQFF.

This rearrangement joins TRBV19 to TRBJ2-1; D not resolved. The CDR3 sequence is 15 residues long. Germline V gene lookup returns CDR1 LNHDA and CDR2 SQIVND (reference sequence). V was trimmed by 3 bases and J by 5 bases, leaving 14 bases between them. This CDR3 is CASSMLEMRNNEQFF. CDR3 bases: TGTGCCAGTAGTATGTTAGAGATGAGGAACAATGAGCAGTTCTTC.

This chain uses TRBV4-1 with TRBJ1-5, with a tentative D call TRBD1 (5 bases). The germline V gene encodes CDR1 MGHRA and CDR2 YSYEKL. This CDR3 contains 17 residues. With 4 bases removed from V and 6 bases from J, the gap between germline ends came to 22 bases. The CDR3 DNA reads TGCGCCAGCAGCCTCGTTCACCGGGACGGAGAAGGTCAGCCCCAGCATTTT. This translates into CASSLVHRDGEGQPQHF.

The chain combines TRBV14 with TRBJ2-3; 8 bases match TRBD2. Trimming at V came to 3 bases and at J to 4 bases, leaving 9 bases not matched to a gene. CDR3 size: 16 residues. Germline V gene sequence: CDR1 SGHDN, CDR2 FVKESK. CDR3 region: CASSQDVGRAPDTQYF. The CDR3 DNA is TGTGCCAGCAGCCAGGACGTCGGGAGGGCCCCAGATACGCAGTATTTT.

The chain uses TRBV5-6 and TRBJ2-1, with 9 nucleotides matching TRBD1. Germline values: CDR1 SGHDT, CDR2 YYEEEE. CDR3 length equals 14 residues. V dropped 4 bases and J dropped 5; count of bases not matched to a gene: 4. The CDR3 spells CASSPGQGHNEQFF. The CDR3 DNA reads TGTGCCAGCAGCCCGGGACAGGGTCACAATGAGCAGTTCTTC.

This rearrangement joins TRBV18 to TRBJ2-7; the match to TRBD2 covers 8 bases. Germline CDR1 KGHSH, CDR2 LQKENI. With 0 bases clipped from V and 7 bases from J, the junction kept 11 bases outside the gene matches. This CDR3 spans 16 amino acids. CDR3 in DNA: TGTGCCAGCTCACCACCGAGGGTAGCGGGATTTGAAGAGCAGTACTTC. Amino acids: CASSPPRVAGFEEQYF.

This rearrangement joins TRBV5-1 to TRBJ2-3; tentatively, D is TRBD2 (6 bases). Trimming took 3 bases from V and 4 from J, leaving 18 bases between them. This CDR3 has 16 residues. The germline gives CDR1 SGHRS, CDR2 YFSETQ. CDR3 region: CASSSRPTSVADTQYF. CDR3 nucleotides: TGCGCCAGCAGCTCCCGGCCGACTAGTGTAGCAGATACGCAGTATTTT.